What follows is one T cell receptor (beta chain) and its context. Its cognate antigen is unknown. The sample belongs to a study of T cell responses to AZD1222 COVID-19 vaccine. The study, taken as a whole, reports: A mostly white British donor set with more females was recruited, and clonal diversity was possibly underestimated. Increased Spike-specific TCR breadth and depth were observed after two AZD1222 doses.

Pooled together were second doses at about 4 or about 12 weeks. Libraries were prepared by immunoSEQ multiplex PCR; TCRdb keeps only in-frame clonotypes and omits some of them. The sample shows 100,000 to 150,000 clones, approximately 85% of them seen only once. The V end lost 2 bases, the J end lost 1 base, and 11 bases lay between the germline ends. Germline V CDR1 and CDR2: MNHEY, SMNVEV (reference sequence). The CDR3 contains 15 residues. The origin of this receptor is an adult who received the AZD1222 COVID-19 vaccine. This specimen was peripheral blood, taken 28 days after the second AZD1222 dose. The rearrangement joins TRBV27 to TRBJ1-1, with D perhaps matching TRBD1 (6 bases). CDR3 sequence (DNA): TGTGCCAGCAGTTTAGGAGCAGGGGCGAACACTGAAGCTTTCTTT. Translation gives CASSLGAGANTEAFF.